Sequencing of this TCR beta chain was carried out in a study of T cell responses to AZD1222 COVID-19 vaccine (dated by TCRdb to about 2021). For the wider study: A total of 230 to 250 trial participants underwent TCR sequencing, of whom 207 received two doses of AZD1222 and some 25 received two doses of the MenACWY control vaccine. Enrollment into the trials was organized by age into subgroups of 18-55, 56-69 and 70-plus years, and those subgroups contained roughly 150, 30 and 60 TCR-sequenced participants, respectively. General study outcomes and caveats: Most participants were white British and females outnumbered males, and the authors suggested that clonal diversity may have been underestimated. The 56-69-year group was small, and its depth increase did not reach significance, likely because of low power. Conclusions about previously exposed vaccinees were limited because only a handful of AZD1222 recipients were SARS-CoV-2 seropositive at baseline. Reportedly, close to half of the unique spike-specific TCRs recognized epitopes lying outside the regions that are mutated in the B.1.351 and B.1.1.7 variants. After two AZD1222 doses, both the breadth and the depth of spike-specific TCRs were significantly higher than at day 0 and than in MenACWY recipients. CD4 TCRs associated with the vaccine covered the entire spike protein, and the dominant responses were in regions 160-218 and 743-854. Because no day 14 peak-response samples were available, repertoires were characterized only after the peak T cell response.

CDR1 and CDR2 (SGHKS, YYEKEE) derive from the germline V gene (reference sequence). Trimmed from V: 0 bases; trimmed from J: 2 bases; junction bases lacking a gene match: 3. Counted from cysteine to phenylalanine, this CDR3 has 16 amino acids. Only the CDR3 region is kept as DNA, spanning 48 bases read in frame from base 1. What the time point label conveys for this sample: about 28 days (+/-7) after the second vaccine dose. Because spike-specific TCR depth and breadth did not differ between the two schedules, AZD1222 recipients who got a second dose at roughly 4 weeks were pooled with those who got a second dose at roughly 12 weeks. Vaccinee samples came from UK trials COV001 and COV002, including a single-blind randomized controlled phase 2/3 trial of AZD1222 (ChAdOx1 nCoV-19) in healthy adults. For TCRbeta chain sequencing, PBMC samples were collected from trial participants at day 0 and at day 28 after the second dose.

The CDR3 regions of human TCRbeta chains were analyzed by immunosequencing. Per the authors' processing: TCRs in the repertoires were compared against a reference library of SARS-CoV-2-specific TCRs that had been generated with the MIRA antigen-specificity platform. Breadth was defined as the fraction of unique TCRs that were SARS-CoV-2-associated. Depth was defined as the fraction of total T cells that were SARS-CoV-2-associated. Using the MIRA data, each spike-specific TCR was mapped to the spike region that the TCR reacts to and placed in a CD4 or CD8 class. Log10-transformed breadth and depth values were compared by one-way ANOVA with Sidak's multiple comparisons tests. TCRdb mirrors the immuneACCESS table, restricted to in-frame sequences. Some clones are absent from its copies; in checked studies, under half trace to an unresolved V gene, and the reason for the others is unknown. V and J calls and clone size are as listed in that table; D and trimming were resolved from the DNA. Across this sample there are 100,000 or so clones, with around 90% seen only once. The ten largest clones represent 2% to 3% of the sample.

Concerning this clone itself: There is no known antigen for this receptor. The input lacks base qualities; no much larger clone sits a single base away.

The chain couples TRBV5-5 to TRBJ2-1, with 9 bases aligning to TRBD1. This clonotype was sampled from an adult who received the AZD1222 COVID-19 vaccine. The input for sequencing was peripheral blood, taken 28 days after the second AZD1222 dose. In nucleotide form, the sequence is TGTGCCAGCAGCTTGGGTCGGACAGGGGCCTACAATGAGCAGTTCTTC. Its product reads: CASSLGRTGAYNEQFF. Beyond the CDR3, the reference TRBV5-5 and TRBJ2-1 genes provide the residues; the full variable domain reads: DAGVTQSPTHLIKTRGQQVTLRCSPISGHKSVSWYQQVLGQGPQFIFQYYEKEERGRGNFPDRFSARQFPNYSSELNVNALLLGDSALYLCASSLGRTGAYNEQFFGPGTRLTVL.